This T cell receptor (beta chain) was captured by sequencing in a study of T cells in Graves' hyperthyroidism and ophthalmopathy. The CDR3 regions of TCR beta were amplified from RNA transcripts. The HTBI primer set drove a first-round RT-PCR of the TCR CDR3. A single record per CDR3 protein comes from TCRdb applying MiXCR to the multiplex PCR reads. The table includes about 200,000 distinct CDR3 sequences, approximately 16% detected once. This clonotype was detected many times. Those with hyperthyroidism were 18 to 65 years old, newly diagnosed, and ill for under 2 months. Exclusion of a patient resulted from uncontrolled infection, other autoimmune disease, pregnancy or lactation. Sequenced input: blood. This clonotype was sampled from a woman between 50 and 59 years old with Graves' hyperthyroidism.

CDR3 DNA: TGTGCCAGCAGACCAGAAATGGGGTCAGGGTTAGTTGAAGCTTTCTTT. Protein sequence: CASRPEMGSGLVEAFF. The chain is built from TRBV28 and TRBJ1-1; D is perhaps TRBD1 (5 bases). Looked up from germline, CDR1 is MDHEN and CDR2 is SYDVKM. The V gene lost 6 bases and the J gene lost 7 bases, with 24 bases spanning the gap. The CDR3 contains 16 residues.